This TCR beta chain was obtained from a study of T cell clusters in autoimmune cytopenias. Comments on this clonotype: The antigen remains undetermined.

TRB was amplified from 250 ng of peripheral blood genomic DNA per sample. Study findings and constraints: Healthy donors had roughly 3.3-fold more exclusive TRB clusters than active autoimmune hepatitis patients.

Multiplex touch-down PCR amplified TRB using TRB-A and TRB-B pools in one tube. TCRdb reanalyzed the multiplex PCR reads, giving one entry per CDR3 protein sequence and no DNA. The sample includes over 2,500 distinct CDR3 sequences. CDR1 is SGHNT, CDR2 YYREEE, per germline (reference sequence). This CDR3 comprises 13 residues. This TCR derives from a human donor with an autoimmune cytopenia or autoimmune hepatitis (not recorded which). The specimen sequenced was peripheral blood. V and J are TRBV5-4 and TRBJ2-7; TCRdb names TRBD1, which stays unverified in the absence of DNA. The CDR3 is CASSHVWDNEQFF.